This passage covers 2 T cell receptor beta chains from one sample sequenced in a study of Tregs in tolerant kidney transplant recipients. Assay: immunoSEQ multiplex PCR; the TCRdb copy retains only in-frame clones and omits some. The top ten clones hold 0.34% of a sample with 75,000 to 80,000 clones, under 95% of them seen once. The material was Tregs from blood, obtained before the transplant. The receptor source for this set is a human donor who received a combined kidney and bone marrow transplant.

The chain links TRBV5-1 to TRBJ2-2, with D hard to call. The CDR3 has 15 amino acids. Germline V gives CDR1 SGHRS, CDR2 YFSETQ. The germline V and J ends were trimmed by 0 bases and 4 bases, with 10 bases remaining between them. CDR3 residues: CASSLGPGSTGELFF. CDR3 sequence (DNA): TGCGCCAGCAGCTTGGGGCCAGGCTCCACCGGGGAGCTGTTTTTT.

The J gene is TRBJ1-5, the V gene TRBV4-3; TRBD1 might be the D (5 bases). Germline-derived CDR1 and CDR2 are LGHNA and YSLEER. The CDR3 extends over 15 amino acids. The germline V and J ends were trimmed by 2 bases and 4 bases, with 12 bases remaining between them. Here the CDR3 DNA reads TGCGCCAGCAGCCAAAGTTTTGGGGGGAATCAGCCCCAGCATTTT. This sequence encodes CASSQSFGGNQPQHF.